A selection of T cell receptor beta chains follows, all from one sample in a study of regulatory T cells in long-lasting Graves disease. TCRdb itself ran the multiplex PCR reads through MiXCR, one entry per CDR3 protein. The data show some 420,000 distinct CDR3 sequences, 20% to 25% seen once. This material consisted of peripheral blood mononuclear cells (PBMCs), taken when the disease was refractory, from a patient treated with antithyroid drugs. These receptors all come from a female donor with Graves disease. The conserved cysteine and the conserved F or W are not part of the CDR3 here. D genes are given only for firm matches.

V gene	D gene	CDR3 protein
TRBV12-3/TRBV12-4	NA	ASRLGRTPGLSYEQY
TRBV10-3	NA	AISEGPYNSPLH
TRBV7-3	NA	ASSFLSGTGELF
TRBV28	NA	ASSPWDNEQY
TRBV28	NA	ASRRVRGPNTGELF
TRBV11-2	NA	ASRTIGSSEQY
TRBV12-3/TRBV12-4	NA	ASSSRSSGELF
TRBV2	TRBD2	ASSEFLAGGGETQY
TRBV20-1	NA	SAKHPGTGANVLT
TRBV6-1	NA	ATAVTGDTEAF
TRBV5-1	NA	ASSMDPPQEKLF
TRBV11-3	NA	ASSLHEGPVTGANVLT
TRBV20-1	NA	SARENEKLF
TRBV9	NA	ASSVVGARLEETQY
TRBV20-1	NA	SATIQTILGGTEAF